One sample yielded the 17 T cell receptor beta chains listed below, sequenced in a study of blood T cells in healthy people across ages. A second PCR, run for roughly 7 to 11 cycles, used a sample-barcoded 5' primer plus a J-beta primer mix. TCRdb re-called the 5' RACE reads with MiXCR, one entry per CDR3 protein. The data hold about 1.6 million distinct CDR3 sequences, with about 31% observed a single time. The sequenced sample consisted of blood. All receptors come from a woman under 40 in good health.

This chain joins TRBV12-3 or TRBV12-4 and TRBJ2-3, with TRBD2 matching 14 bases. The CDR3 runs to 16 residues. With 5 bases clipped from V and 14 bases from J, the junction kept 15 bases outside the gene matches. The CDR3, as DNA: TGTGCCAGCAGTCCCCTGGGGACTAGCGGGGGTGGGGGGCCGTATTTT. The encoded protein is CASSPLGTSGGGGPYF.

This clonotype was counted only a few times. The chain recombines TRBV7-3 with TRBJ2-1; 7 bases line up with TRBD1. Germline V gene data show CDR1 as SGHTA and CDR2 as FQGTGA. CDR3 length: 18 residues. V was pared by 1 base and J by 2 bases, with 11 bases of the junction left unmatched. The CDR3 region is CASSLKPSGGATYNEQFF. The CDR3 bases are TGTGCCAGCAGCTTAAAGCCGTCAGGGGGAGCCACCTACAATGAGCAGTTCTTC.

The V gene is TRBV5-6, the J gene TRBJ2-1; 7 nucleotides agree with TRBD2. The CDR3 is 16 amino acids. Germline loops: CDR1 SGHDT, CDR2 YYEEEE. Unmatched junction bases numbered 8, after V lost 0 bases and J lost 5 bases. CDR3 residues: CASSLAVGGKNNEQFF. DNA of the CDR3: TGTGCCAGCAGCTTGGCCGTGGGGGGGAAGAACAATGAGCAGTTCTTC.

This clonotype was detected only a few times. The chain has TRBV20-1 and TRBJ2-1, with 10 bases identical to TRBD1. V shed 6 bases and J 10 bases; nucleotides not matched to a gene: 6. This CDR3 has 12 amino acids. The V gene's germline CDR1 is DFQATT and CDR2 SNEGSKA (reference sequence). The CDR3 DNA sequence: TGCAGTGCGGAAACGGACAGGGGGGAGCAGTTCTTC. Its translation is CSAETDRGEQFF.

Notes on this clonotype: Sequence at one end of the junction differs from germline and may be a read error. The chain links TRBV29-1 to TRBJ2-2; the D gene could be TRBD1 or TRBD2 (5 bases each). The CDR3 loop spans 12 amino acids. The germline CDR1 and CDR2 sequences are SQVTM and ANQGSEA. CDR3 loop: CSSGANTRELFF. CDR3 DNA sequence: TGCAGCTCCGGGGCGAACACCAGGGAGCTGTTTTTT.

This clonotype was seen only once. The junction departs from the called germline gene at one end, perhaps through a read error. In DNA form, the CDR3 reads TGCGCCAGCAGCTTAAGTACGACAGGGGGATCGGGCTACACCTTC. This gives the protein CASSLSTTGGSGYTF. J is TRBJ1-2 and V is TRBV7-3; TRBD1 matches at 9 bases. This CDR3 region has 15 residues. CDR1 SGHTA and CDR2 FQGTGA come from the germline V gene.

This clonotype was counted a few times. In DNA form, the CDR3 reads TGTGCCAGCAGTTACCCGGGACTAGCGGGATTGGGATCCTACAATGAGCAGTTCTTC. This gives the protein CASSYPGLAGLGSYNEQFF. The rearrangement joins TRBV6-2 or TRBV6-3 to TRBJ2-1; 13 nucleotides line up with TRBD2. Looked up from germline, CDR1 is MNHEY and CDR2 is SVGEGT. With 2 bases clipped from V and 1 base from J, the junction kept 8 bases outside the gene matches. The CDR3 consists of 19 residues.

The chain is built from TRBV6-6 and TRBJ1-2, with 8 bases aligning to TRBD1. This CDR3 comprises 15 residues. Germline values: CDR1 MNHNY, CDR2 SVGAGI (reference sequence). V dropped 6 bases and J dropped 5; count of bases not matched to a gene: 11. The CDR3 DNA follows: TGTGCCAGCAGCCAAGGGACCGGGACAGGATATGGCTACACCTTC. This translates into CASSQGTGTGYGYTF.

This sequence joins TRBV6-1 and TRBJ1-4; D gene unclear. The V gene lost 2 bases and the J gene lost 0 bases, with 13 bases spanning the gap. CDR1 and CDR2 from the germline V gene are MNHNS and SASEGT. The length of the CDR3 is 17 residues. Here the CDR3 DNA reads TGTGCCAGCAGTGAATTGGGCAACATAGCAACTAATGAAAAACTGTTTTTT. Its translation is CASSELGNIATNEKLFF.

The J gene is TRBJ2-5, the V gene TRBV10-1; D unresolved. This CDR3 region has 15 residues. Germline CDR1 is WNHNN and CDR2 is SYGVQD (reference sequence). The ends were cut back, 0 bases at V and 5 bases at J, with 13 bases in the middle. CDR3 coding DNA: TGCGCCAGCAGTGAGTCGAAGGGCGGTGGGGAGACCCAGTACTTC. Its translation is CASSESKGGGETQYF.

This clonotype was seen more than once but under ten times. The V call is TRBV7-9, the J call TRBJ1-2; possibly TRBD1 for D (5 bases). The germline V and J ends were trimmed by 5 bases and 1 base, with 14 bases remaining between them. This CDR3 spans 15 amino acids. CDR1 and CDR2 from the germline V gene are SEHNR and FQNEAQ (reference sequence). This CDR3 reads CASSQSLQVNYGYTF. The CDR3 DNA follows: TGTGCCAGCAGCCAGAGTTTACAGGTTAACTATGGCTACACCTTC.

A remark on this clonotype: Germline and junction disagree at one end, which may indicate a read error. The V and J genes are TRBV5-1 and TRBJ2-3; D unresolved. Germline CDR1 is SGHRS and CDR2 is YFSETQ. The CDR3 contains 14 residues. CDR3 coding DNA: TGCGCCAGCAGCTTGGCCTCAAGCAGAGATACGCAGTATTTT. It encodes CASSLASSRDTQYF.

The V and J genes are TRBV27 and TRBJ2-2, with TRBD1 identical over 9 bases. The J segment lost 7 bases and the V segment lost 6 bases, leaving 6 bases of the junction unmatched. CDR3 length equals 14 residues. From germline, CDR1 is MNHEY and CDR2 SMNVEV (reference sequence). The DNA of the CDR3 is TGTGCCAGCAGCGAGACAGGGGGGGGCGGGGAGCTGTTTTTT. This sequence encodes CASSETGGGGELFF.

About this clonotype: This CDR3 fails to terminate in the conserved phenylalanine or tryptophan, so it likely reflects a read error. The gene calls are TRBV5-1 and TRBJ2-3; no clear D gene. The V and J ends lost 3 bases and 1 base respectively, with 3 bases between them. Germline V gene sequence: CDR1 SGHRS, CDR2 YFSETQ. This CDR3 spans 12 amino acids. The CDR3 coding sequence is TGCGCCAGCAGCTGGGGCACAGATACGCAGTATGTT. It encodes CASSWGTDTQYV.

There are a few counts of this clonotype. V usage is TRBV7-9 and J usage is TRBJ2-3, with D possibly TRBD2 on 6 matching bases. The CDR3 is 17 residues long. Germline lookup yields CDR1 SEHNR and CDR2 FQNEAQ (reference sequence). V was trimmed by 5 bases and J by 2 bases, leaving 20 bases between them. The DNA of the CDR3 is TGTGCCAGCAGCGCGACGCCGGGACTTTCATTCACAGATACGCAGTATTTT. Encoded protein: CASSATPGLSFTDTQYF.

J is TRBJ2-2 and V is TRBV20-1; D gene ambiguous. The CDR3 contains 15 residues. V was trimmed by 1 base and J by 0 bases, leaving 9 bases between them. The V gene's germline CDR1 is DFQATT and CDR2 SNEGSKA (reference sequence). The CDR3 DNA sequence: TGCAGTGCTAGAGGCCACGGACCGAACACCGGGGAGCTGTTTTTT. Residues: CSARGHGPNTGELFF.

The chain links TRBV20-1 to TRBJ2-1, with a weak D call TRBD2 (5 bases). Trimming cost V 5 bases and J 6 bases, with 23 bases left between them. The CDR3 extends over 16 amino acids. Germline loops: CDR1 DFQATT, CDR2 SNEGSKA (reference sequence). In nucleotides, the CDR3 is TGCAGTGCTCACCCGGCTACTACATCGACTACCAATGAGCAGTTCTTC. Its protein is CSAHPATTSTTNEQFF.